Listed below are T cell receptor beta chains from one sample, sequenced in a study of OX40 agonist ivuxolimab in advanced cancers. Sequencing was performed with immunoSEQ multiplex PCR; in TCRdb, only in-frame clones are kept and a portion is missing. The top ten hold 1.1% of the sample, which has about 70,000 clones, approximately 80% seen once. The sequenced sample was CD4+ or CD8+ T cells sorted from blood, obtained in a trial of the OX40 agonist ivuxolimab. These receptors were collected from an adult with an advanced solid tumor such as melanoma, head and neck, liver or kidney cancer. The CDR3 runs from the conserved cysteine through the conserved F or W. The D gene is left open where the match is weak. Only part of the rows carry a size: once, few, many, or a class if the clone is expanded.

j_call: TRBJ2-7
cdr3_length: 15
clone_size: once
d_call: .
v_call: TRBV12-5
cdr3_aa: CASGFSTGRTYEQYF
cdr3_nt: TGTGCTAGTGGTTTTTCGACAGGAAGAACCTACGAGCAGTACTTC

j_call: TRBJ1-1
cdr3_length: 15
clone_size: .
d_call: .
v_call: TRBV7-8
cdr3_aa: CASSTAGGLNTEAFF
cdr3_nt: TGTGCCAGCAGCACGGCGGGGGGCTTGAACACTGAAGCTTTCTTT

j_call: TRBJ1-6
cdr3_length: 15
clone_size: .
d_call: .
v_call: TRBV30
cdr3_aa: CAWSQEGPYNSPLHF
cdr3_nt: TGTGCCTGGAGTCAGGAGGGCCCCTATAATTCACCCCTCCACTTT

j_call: TRBJ1-4
cdr3_length: 13
clone_size: .
d_call: TRBD1
v_call: TRBV9
cdr3_aa: CVSSKQGGEKLFF
cdr3_nt: TGTGTCAGCAGCAAACAGGGGGGAGAAAAACTGTTTTTT

j_call: TRBJ1-5
cdr3_length: 14
clone_size: .
d_call: .
v_call: TRBV6-1
cdr3_aa: CASSERGGNQPQHF
cdr3_nt: TGTGCCAGCAGTGAAAGGGGGGGGAATCAGCCCCAGCATTTT

j_call: TRBJ2-7
cdr3_length: 15
clone_size: .
d_call: TRBD1
v_call: TRBV10-2
cdr3_aa: CASSDVQGQRYEQYF
cdr3_nt: TGCGCCAGCAGTGACGTACAGGGGCAACGCTACGAGCAGTACTTC

j_call: TRBJ1-5
cdr3_length: 15
clone_size: .
d_call: TRBD1
v_call: TRBV6-6
cdr3_aa: CASSYGDRWDQPQHF
cdr3_nt: TGTGCCAGCAGTTACGGGGACAGGTGGGATCAGCCCCAGCATTTT

j_call: TRBJ2-5
cdr3_length: 13
clone_size: .
d_call: .
v_call: TRBV30
cdr3_aa: CAWSVGRRETQYF
cdr3_nt: TGTGCCTGGAGTGTGGGGCGTCGGGAGACCCAGTACTTC

j_call: TRBJ1-4
cdr3_length: 14
clone_size: .
d_call: TRBD1
v_call: TRBV6-1
cdr3_aa: CASSSGTGVGKLFF
cdr3_nt: TGTGCCAGCAGTTCAGGGACAGGGGTAGGAAAACTGTTTTTT

j_call: TRBJ2-5
cdr3_length: 14
clone_size: .
d_call: TRBD1
v_call: TRBV5-1
cdr3_aa: CASSRGQGVETQYF
cdr3_nt: TGCGCCAGCAGCCGTGGGCAGGGGGTGGAGACCCAGTACTTC

j_call: TRBJ2-1
cdr3_length: 15
clone_size: .
d_call: .
v_call: TRBV12-5
cdr3_aa: CASGPGTSSYNEQFF
cdr3_nt: TGTGCTAGTGGTCCCGGGACGTCGTCCTACAATGAGCAGTTCTTC

j_call: TRBJ1-2
cdr3_length: 15
clone_size: .
d_call: .
v_call: TRBV27
cdr3_aa: CASSPRTGFNYGYTF
cdr3_nt: TGTGCCAGCAGTCCACGAACAGGGTTTAACTATGGCTACACCTTC